Below, 28 T cell receptor beta chains from the same sample are listed, as sequenced in a study of T cells in Graves' hyperthyroidism and ophthalmopathy. TCR beta CDR3 sequences were amplified from RNA transcripts. The primer set for the first-round RT-PCR of the TCR CDR3 was HTBI. TCRdb used MiXCR to reprocess the multiplex PCR reads, holding one entry per CDR3 protein. The sample lists 270,000 or so distinct CDR3 sequences; about 25% were seen once. The sample comprised blood. These receptors all come from a man aged 40-50 years with Graves' hyperthyroidism that later progressed to Graves' ophthalmopathy.

This sequence joins TRBV6-1 and TRBJ1-5; D is unclear. The CDR3 extends over 11 amino acids. The germline V gene has CDR1 MNHNS and CDR2 SASEGT. V gave up 4 bases and J gave up 9 bases, with 7 bases separating them. In DNA, the CDR3 is TGTGCCAGCAGTGCATCGGGGCCCCAGCATTTT. Amino acids: CASSASGPQHF.

This chain uses TRBV2 with TRBJ1-2; a possible D gene is TRBD1 (5 bases). CDR1 and CDR2 (germline): SNHLY, FYNNEI. Trimming pared 6 bases from V and 4 bases from J, leaving 21 bases between. The CDR3 runs to 16 residues. The DNA for the CDR3 is TGTGCCAGCAGCGCTACCGGGACCCCCCGGACCTATGGCTACACCTTC. It translates to CASSATGTPRTYGYTF.

This clonotype was picked up many times. V usage is TRBV20-1 and J usage is TRBJ1-5; 7 bases are shared with TRBD1. CDR3 length: 15 residues. V gave up 1 base and J gave up 4 bases; unmatched junction bases: 7. Looked up from germline, CDR1 is DFQATT and CDR2 is SNEGSKA (reference sequence). CDR3 nucleotide sequence: TGCAGTGCTAGAGGAGGGACAGTGACAAATCAGCCCCAGCATTTT. This sequence encodes CSARGGTVTNQPQHF.

V is TRBV19 and J is TRBJ2-5; 14 bases line up with TRBD2. This CDR3 spans 14 amino acids. The J segment lost 7 bases and the V segment lost 6 bases, leaving 4 bases of the junction unmatched. Germline lookup yields CDR1 LNHDA and CDR2 SQIVND (reference sequence). CDR3 nucleotide sequence: TGTGCCAGTAGCCTGGGACTAGCGGGAGCGACCCAGTACTTC. Translation: CASSLGLAGATQYF.

The rearrangement joins TRBV5-1 to TRBJ2-7; D may be TRBD1 (5 bases). The V and J ends lost 4 bases and 3 bases respectively, with 11 bases between them. Germline CDR1 SGHRS, CDR2 YFSETQ. The CDR3 runs 13 residues. As DNA, the CDR3 is TGCGCCAGCAGCGTGGACACCTACTACGAGCAGTACTTC. It is translated as CASSVDTYYEQYF.

This clonotype was observed at least ten times. The chain employs TRBV12-3 or TRBV12-4 and TRBJ1-3, with 12 nucleotides matching TRBD1. Germline trimming cut 7 bases from V and 2 bases from J; bases unmatched to any gene: 9. This CDR3 has 17 amino acids. The DNA for the CDR3 is TGTGCCAGCATCGGGACAGGGGGCCCCGAGACTGGAAACACCATATATTTT. Amino acids: CASIGTGGPETGNTIYF.

In its sample, this clonotype was seen many times. The chain employs TRBV24-1 and TRBJ2-1, with D hard to call. Trimming cost V 5 bases and J 0 bases, with 7 bases left between them. In germline, CDR1 is KGHDR, CDR2 SFDVKD. This CDR3 has 14 residues. DNA of the CDR3: TGTGCCACCAGTGGCTGGGGCTCCTACAATGAGCAGTTCTTC. Translated, it gives CATSGWGSYNEQFF.

This clonotype was found many times. This chain links TRBV6-2 or TRBV6-3 with TRBJ1-5, with 10 nucleotides matching TRBD1. The CDR3 length is 15 residues. Germline-derived CDR1 and CDR2 are MNHEY and SVGEGT. The J segment lost 6 bases and the V segment lost 7 bases, leaving 9 bases of the junction unmatched. CDR3 DNA: TGTGCCAGCACTTCACCGACAGGGGGCCTTCAGCCCCAGCATTTT. This codes for CASTSPTGGLQPQHF.

This clonotype was seen many times. The chain links TRBV12-3 or TRBV12-4 to TRBJ2-5, with TRBD2 identical over 9 bases. The CDR3 consists of 15 residues. J lost 4 bases, V lost 3 bases, and 6 bases had no gene match. CDR3 protein: CASSFRLAGLETQYF. CDR3 nucleotide sequence: TGTGCCAGCAGTTTTCGGCTAGCGGGACTAGAGACCCAGTACTTC.

In its sample, this clonotype was seen a few times. The genes are TRBV20-1 and TRBJ1-2; 12 bases align to TRBD1. The V segment lost 3 bases and the J segment 2 bases; nucleotides outside the gene matches: 7. Germline V gives CDR1 DFQATT, CDR2 SNEGSKA (reference sequence). The CDR3 consists of 16 residues. Written as DNA, the CDR3 is TGCAGTGCTAGTAGTCCGGGACAGGGGGCAAACTATGGCTACACCTTC. Amino acids: CSASSPGQGANYGYTF.

This clonotype came up many times. J is TRBJ2-7 and V is TRBV6-5, with no clear D. The germline V gene has CDR1 MNHEY and CDR2 SVGAGI. The ends were cut back, 6 bases at V and 6 bases at J, with 12 bases in the middle. This CDR3 has 12 residues. CDR3 in DNA: TGTGCCAGCAGCCCTTCGACTTTCGAGCAGTACTTC. Its translation is CASSPSTFEQYF.

J is TRBJ1-2 and V is TRBV28; 11 bases fit TRBD1. This CDR3 is built from 16 residues. Germline CDR1 is MDHEN and CDR2 is SYDVKM. V lost 10 bases to trimming and J lost 3 bases; unmatched junction nucleotides: 13. The CDR3 nucleotides are TGTGCCACCGACCTCATAGTGGGACAGGGGGACTATGGCTACACCTTC. This translates into CATDLIVGQGDYGYTF.

This clonotype was detected ten times or more. The chain employs TRBV20-1 and TRBJ1-5; D perhaps matches TRBD1 (5 bases). Germline lookup yields CDR1 DFQATT and CDR2 SNEGSKA (reference sequence). The CDR3 is 18 residues long. Trimming stripped 5 bases from V and 0 bases from J, with 23 bases between. Written as DNA, the CDR3 is TGCAGTGCTCCCGTCTTCCAGGGCCTCATCGATAGCAATCAGCCCCAGCATTTT. This gives the protein CSAPVFQGLIDSNQPQHF.

The J gene is TRBJ2-7, the V gene TRBV10-2, with 7 bases matching TRBD2. This CDR3 region has 14 residues. Germline values: CDR1 WSHSY, CDR2 SAAADI. After removal of 10 bases from V and 2 bases from J, the junction contained 11 bases not matched to a gene. This CDR3 reads CATKRLAETYEQYF. CDR3 DNA sequence: TGCGCCACCAAGCGGCTAGCGGAAACCTACGAGCAGTACTTC.

Remarks on this clonotype: At one end, the junction sequence differs from germline, possibly due to a read error. The rearrangement uses TRBV7-2 and TRBJ2-7; 8 nucleotides align to TRBD1. Germline V gives CDR1 SGHTA, CDR2 FQGNSA. This CDR3 spans 15 amino acids. The CDR3 DNA follows: TGCGCCAGCAGTGAGTCACTTCCCGGGACAGGCGAGCAGTACTTC. Encoded protein: CASSESLPGTGEQYF.

The rearrangement uses TRBV6-5 and TRBJ1-5; D unresolved. Trimming left V 2 bases short and J 4 bases short, with 12 bases between. The CDR3 has 15 residues. Germline CDR1 and CDR2: MNHEY and SVGAGI. The CDR3 sequence: CASSYDGIGNQPQHF. The CDR3 region has the DNA TGTGCCAGCAGTTACGACGGAATTGGTAATCAGCCCCAGCATTTT.

This clonotype was recorded at least ten times. This sequence joins TRBV12-3 or TRBV12-4 and TRBJ2-6, with D uncertain. Trimming left V 8 bases short and J 1 base short, with 12 bases between. The CDR3 runs 15 residues. The CDR3 loop is CASGLEESGANVLTF. CDR3 nucleotide sequence: TGTGCCAGCGGGCTCGAGGAATCTGGGGCCAACGTCCTGACTTTC.

This sequence joins TRBV6-1 and TRBJ1-2; D is perhaps TRBD1 (6 bases). Germline values: CDR1 MNHNS, CDR2 SASEGT. Between the trimmed V and J ends, which lost 5 bases and 4 bases, there was a span of 11 bases. This CDR3 contains 13 residues. The CDR3: CASSQGSPYGYTF. CDR3 bases: TGTGCCAGCAGTCAGGGGTCTCCCTATGGCTACACCTTC.

This clonotype was seen many times. The chain has TRBV7-2 and TRBJ2-1; 8 bases match TRBD2. Germline V gives CDR1 SGHTA, CDR2 FQGNSA. The ends lost 2 bases at V and 4 bases at J; junction bases unmatched: 7. The CDR3 extends over 16 amino acids. CDR3 protein: CASSLNPGGFYNEQFF. For the CDR3, the DNA is TGTGCCAGCAGCTTAAACCCGGGAGGGTTTTACAATGAGCAGTTCTTC.

This clonotype was recorded at least ten times. The rearrangement uses TRBV19 and TRBJ1-5, with TRBD1 as a possible D gene (5 bases). Germline V gives CDR1 LNHDA, CDR2 SQIVND (reference sequence). CDR3 size: 13 residues. The V and J ends lost 4 bases and 7 bases respectively, with 11 bases between them. CDR3 loop: CASSNSGRQPQHF. CDR3 DNA sequence: TGTGCCAGTAGTAACTCAGGGAGGCAGCCCCAGCATTTT. The whole variable domain, filled in from reference TRBV19 and TRBJ1-5, reads DGGITQSPKYLFRKEGQNVTLSCEQNLNHDAMYWYRQDPGQGLRLIYYSQIVNDFQKGDIAEGYSVSREKKESFPLTVTSAQKNPTAFYLCASSNSGRQPQHFGDGTRLSIL.

This clonotype was seen at least ten times. The rearrangement links TRBV12-5 to TRBJ2-3; 10 nucleotides line up with TRBD2. V shed 1 base and J 0 bases; nucleotides not matched to a gene: 1. CDR3 size: 16 residues. Germline CDR1 reads LGHNT; CDR2 reads FRNRAP. CDR3 region: CASGLGTSGSTDTQYF. The DNA of the CDR3 is TGTGCTAGTGGTTTGGGGACTAGCGGTAGCACAGATACGCAGTATTTT. The variable domain in full, completed from reference TRBV12-5 and TRBJ2-3, reads DARVTQTPRHKVTEMGQEVTMRCQPILGHNTVFWYRQTMMQGLELLAYFRNRAPLDDSGMPKDRFSAEMPDATLATLKIQPSEPRDSAVYFCASGLGTSGSTDTQYFGPGTRLTVL.

The table lists this clonotype with a few counts. This chain uses TRBV9 with TRBJ1-2; unclear D gene. Trimming shortened V by 2 bases and J by 7 bases, and 12 bases separated the two germline ends. This CDR3 has 13 amino acids. Germline CDR1 and CDR2: SGDLS and YYNGEE. The CDR3 sequence: CASSVGESAGYTF. In DNA form, the CDR3 reads TGTGCCAGCAGCGTTGGCGAGTCGGCTGGCTACACCTTC.

This clonotype was picked up many times. V gene TRBV30 combines with J gene TRBJ1-1, with D maybe TRBD1 (5 bases). This CDR3 has 12 residues. Trimming took 0 bases from V and 11 from J, leaving 13 bases between them. The germline CDR1 and CDR2 sequences are GTSNPN and SVGIG (reference sequence). The CDR3: CAWSVREGTAFF. The CDR3 bases are TGTGCCTGGAGTGTACGGGAGGGGACGGCTTTCTTT.

The table lists this clonotype with a count of one. J is TRBJ1-5 and V is TRBV12-3 or TRBV12-4; 7 bases align to TRBD1. The CDR3 totals 16 residues. With V trimmed by 4 bases and J by 1 base, 7 bases remained unmatched. CDR3 sequence (DNA): TGTGCCAGCAGTTCGCAGGGACAGTTCAGCAATCAGCCCCAGCATTTT. Protein sequence: CASSSQGQFSNQPQHF.

This clonotype was detected many times. The chain is built from TRBV29-1 and TRBJ2-5, with 7 bases aligning to TRBD1. Germline V gene lookup returns CDR1 SQVTM and CDR2 ANQGSEA. The CDR3 runs 14 residues. V dropped 3 bases and J dropped 1; count of bases not matched to a gene: 5. CDR3 protein: CSVEDRPRQETQYF. The CDR3 nucleotides are TGCAGCGTTGAGGACAGGCCGCGCCAAGAGACCCAGTACTTC.

On this clonotype: A read error is possible here, since a much larger clone lies one base away. V and J are TRBV4-1 and TRBJ1-1; no definite D call. The CDR3 has 16 amino acids. Germline V gene sequence: CDR1 MGHRA, CDR2 YSYEKL. The CDR3 spells CASSQWAGIMNTEALF. Here the CDR3 DNA reads TGCGCCAGCAGCCAATGGGCAGGAATCATGAACACTGAAGCTCTCTTT.

This clonotype was counted ten times or more. The rearrangement uses TRBV7-9 and TRBJ2-2; D remains unclear. Germline V gives CDR1 SEHNR, CDR2 FQNEAQ (reference sequence). Trimming removed 0 bases from V and 7 bases from J, with 0 bases in between. The CDR3 sequence is 11 residues long. The CDR3 is CASSLAGELFF. The CDR3 region has the DNA TGTGCCAGCAGCTTAGCCGGGGAGCTGTTTTTT. The full variable domain, with the rest looked up from reference TRBV7-9 and TRBJ2-2, is DTGVSQNPRHKITKRGQNVTFRCDPISEHNRLYWYRQTLGQGPEFLTYFQNEAQLEKSRLLSDRFSAERPKGSFSTLEIQRTEQGDSAMYLCASSLAGELFFGEGSRLTVL.

This clonotype was counted many times. The V and J genes are TRBV20-1 and TRBJ1-1, with 11 bases fitting TRBD1. After removal of 4 bases from V and 6 bases from J, the junction contained 7 bases not matched to a gene. The CDR3 length is 14 residues. Per the germline V gene, CDR1 is DFQATT and CDR2 is SNEGSKA (reference sequence). The CDR3 region is CSAKEGTGGPEAFF. The CDR3 DNA is TGCAGTGCTAAGGAGGGGACAGGGGGGCCTGAAGCTTTCTTT.